This T cell receptor (beta chain) appears in the sequencing data of a study of identical twins. Whole-study results and caveats: Instead of following the same donors, the conclusions were based on cross-sectional statistical analysis.

V was cut by 6 bases and J by 1 base, with 8 bases left in between. CDR1 is LGHDT and CDR2 is YNNKEL in the germline V gene (reference sequence). This CDR3 has 13 amino acids. TCRdb called the 5' RACE reads again in MiXCR, with one record for every CDR3 protein. The sample contains just over 450,000 distinct CDR3 sequences, 13% to 15% of which appear only once. This clonotype was found many times. Its target is unknown. The sample also formed part of further work on yellow fever vaccine responses in identical twins.

This chain joins TRBV3-1 and TRBJ2-3; D remains unclear. What was sequenced was CD4+ T cells sorted from blood. The sequence came from a woman younger than 35 in good health. CDR3 nucleotide sequence: TGTGCCAGCAGTCCGCGTGGCACAGATACGCAGTATTTT. It yields the protein CASSPRGTDTQYF.